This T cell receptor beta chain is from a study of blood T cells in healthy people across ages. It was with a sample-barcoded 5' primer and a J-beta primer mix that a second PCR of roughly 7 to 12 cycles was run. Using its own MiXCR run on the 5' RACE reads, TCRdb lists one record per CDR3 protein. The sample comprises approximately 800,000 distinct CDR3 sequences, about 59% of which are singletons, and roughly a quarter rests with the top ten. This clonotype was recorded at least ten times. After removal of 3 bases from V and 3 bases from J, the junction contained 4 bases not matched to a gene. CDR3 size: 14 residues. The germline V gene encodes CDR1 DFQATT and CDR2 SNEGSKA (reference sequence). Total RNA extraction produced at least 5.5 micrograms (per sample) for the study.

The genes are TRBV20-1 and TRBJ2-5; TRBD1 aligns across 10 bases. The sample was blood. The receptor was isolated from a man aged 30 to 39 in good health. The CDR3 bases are TGCAGTGCTAGGACCGGGACAGGGGAAGAGACCCAGTACTTC. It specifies CSARTGTGEETQYF.